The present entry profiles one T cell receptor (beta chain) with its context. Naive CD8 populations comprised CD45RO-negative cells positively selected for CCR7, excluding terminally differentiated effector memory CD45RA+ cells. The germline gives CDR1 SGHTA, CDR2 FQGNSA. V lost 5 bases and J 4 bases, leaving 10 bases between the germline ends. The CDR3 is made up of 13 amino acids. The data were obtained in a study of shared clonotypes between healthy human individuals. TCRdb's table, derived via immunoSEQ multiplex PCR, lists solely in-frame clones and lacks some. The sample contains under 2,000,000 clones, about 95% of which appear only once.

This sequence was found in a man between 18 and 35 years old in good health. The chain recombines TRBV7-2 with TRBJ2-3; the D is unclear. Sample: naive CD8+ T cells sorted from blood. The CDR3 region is CASSTSKSDTQYF. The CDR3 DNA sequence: TGTGCCAGCAGCACCTCGAAATCAGATACGCAGTATTTT.